The rows below give T cell receptor beta chains drawn from one sample of a study of cytomegalovirus exposure and HLA in healthy donors. Profiling relied on immunoSEQ multiplex PCR, and the TCRdb table lists in-frame clones only, not all of them. This sample has some 220,000 clones, with roughly 81% found just once. Sequenced sample: PBMCs. The receptors were sampled from a girl aged 2 to 10 in good health and CMV-seronegative. Each CDR3 is given without its conserved first and last residue. Rows may omit the clone size; those that give it use once, few, many or a size class.

TRBV19	.	TRBJ1-4	ASRDRSNEKLF
TRBV4-1	.	TRBJ2-5	ASSLGTSGGETQY
TRBV6-5	.	TRBJ2-1	ASSYWGEGRSGEQF
TRBV29-1	.	TRBJ1-1	SALDPGGEAF
TRBV2	.	TRBJ2-5	ASRETSGLETQY
TRBV2	.	TRBJ2-3	ASSDRGVPDTQY
TRBV7-2	.	TRBJ2-1	ASSLVLDIHEQF
TRBV5-1	once	TRBJ1-2	ASSPTGESYGYT
TRBV4-1	.	TRBJ1-2	ASSHQQGDYGYT
TRBV27	.	TRBJ1-1	ASSSRGMGNTEAF
TRBV18	.	TRBJ2-3	ASSPPGLASGDTQY
TRBV5-4	.	TRBJ2-7	ASRPAMGEYEQY
TRBV5-1	.	TRBJ2-1	ASSFPLAGVGDEQF
TRBV5-1	.	TRBJ2-1	ASSSTSGGNNEQF
TRBV10-3	once	TRBJ1-5	AISIDRGSNQPQH
TRBV18	.	TRBJ1-6	ASSRMGQGNGSPLH
TRBV4-1	.	TRBJ2-2	ASSLWTASNTGELF
TRBV10-3	few	TRBJ1-4	AISAQGDSEKLF
TRBV7-9	.	TRBJ1-3	VSKWFSGNTIY
TRBV7-9	.	TRBJ1-4	ASSPWTVNEKLF
TRBV5-1	.	TRBJ1-2	ASSLDRYGYT
TRBV6-4	.	TRBJ1-5	ASSDPHGTGWNQPQH
TRBV30	once	TRBJ1-2	AWSVKGGAYGYT
TRBV19	.	TRBJ1-5	ASSNRDTNQPQH